Shown below are 22 T cell receptor beta chains from a single sample sequenced in a study of CD8+CD57+ T cells in acquired aplastic anemia. Both TCR beta VDJ combination and CDR3 sequence profiling were carried out. Genomic DNA was the template for this profiling. TCRdb reanalysed the reads using MiXCR and keeps one entry per CDR3 protein. This table holds more than 150,000 distinct CDR3 sequences, around half found once. The authors sequenced patients whose flow cytometry had shown CD8+CD57+ cell expansion. The specimen sequenced was sorted CD4+, CD8+, or CD8+CD57+ T cells (not recorded which) from PBMCs. The receptors were sampled from a human donor with aplastic anemia.

The chain employs TRBV7-8 and TRBJ2-3, with D perhaps assigned TRBD1 or TRBD2 (5 bases each). Germline values: CDR1 SGHVS, CDR2 FQNEAQ. The CDR3 runs to 16 residues. Trimming took 5 bases from V and 1 from J, leaving 16 bases between them. CDR3 in amino acids: CASSHPGGLGTDTQYF. The CDR3 DNA reads as TGTGCCAGCAGCCATCCTGGGGGTCTGGGCACAGATACGCAGTATTTT.

The gene calls are TRBV2 and TRBJ1-2; maybe TRBD1 (6 bases). The CDR3 extends over 14 amino acids. Germline-derived CDR1 and CDR2 are SNHLY and FYNNEI. Trimming took off 7 bases at V and 3 bases at J, with 15 bases between the two ends. In DNA form, the CDR3 reads TGTGCCAGCACCTCCACAGGGTTTGACTATGGCTACACCTTC. Translated: CASTSTGFDYGYTF.

The chain links TRBV10-3 to TRBJ2-2; either TRBD1 or TRBD2 may supply D (5 bases each). The CDR3 totals 14 residues. Germline-derived CDR1 and CDR2 are ENHRY and SYGVKD. V lost 6 bases and J 9 bases, leaving 17 bases between the germline ends. DNA of the CDR3: TGTGCCATCAGAGAAGGGACGGGGAACAGGGAGCTGTTTTTT. Amino acid sequence: CAIREGTGNRELFF.

This clonotype was detected many times. V and J are TRBV9 and TRBJ2-1, with 8 bases lining up with TRBD2. CDR1 is SGDLS, CDR2 YYNGEE, per germline. This CDR3 has 16 residues. V shed 0 bases and J 4 bases; nucleotides not matched to a gene: 6. The CDR3 bases are TGTGCCAGCAGCGTAGGAGCGGGGGTGGGGTACAATGAGCAGTTCTTC. Encoded protein: CASSVGAGVGYNEQFF.

This clonotype was counted at least ten times. The chain has TRBV25-1 and TRBJ1-3, with D possibly being TRBD1 (5 bases). This CDR3 comprises 15 residues. The germline V and J ends were trimmed by 3 bases and 4 bases, with 13 bases remaining between them. Germline V gives CDR1 MGHDK, CDR2 SYGVNS. The CDR3 protein is CASSDIGTTGNTIYF. The CDR3 DNA follows: TGTGCCAGCAGTGATATCGGGACCACAGGAAACACCATATATTTT.

The chain employs TRBV7-9 and TRBJ2-7; 9 bases match TRBD1. Germline CDR1 and CDR2: SEHNR and FQNEAQ (reference sequence). V lost 6 bases, J lost 3 bases, and 6 bases stayed unmatched. The CDR3 sequence is 14 residues long. This CDR3 reads CASRKTGGYYEQYF. CDR3 bases: TGTGCCAGCAGGAAAACAGGGGGCTACTACGAGCAGTACTTC.

This chain links TRBV7-6 with TRBJ2-7, with unresolved D. This CDR3 spans 14 amino acids. CDR1 is SGHVS and CDR2 is FNYEAQ in the germline V gene. Trimming left V 3 bases short and J 5 bases short, with 14 bases between. CDR3 region: CASSFTWALDEQYF. The CDR3 DNA reads TGTGCCAGCAGCTTCACTTGGGCCCTAGACGAGCAGTACTTC.

This clonotype showed up just a few times. This rearrangement joins TRBV6-1 to TRBJ2-6; 9 bases match TRBD1. Germline loops: CDR1 MNHNS, CDR2 SASEGT. The CDR3 totals 18 residues. J lost 0 bases, V lost 4 bases, and 7 bases had no gene match. Written as DNA, the CDR3 is TGTGCCAGCAGTGGGGACAGGGATTCCTTCTCTGGGGCCAACGTCCTGACTTTC. Protein sequence: CASSGDRDSFSGANVLTF.

The chain couples TRBV7-2 to TRBJ2-7; TRBD1 matches at 7 bases. V shed 0 bases and J 10 bases; nucleotides not matched to a gene: 3. This CDR3 spans 12 amino acids. Germline V gene data show CDR1 as SGHTA and CDR2 as FQGNSA. The CDR3 nucleotides are TGTGCCAGCAGCTTAGCACACAGGGGACAGTACTTC. It is translated as CASSLAHRGQYF.

V and J are TRBV29-1 and TRBJ1-1; D ambiguous. Between the trimmed V and J ends, which lost 3 bases and 5 bases, there was a span of 7 bases. The CDR3 has 11 amino acids. The germline V gene has CDR1 SQVTM and CDR2 ANQGSEA. The CDR3 bases are TGCAGCGTTGATCTGGGGACTGAAGCTTTCTTT. It yields the protein CSVDLGTEAFF.

The J gene is TRBJ1-1, the V gene TRBV2; 8 bases agree with TRBD1. After removal of 6 bases from V and 4 bases from J, the junction contained 7 bases not matched to a gene. The CDR3 loop spans 14 amino acids. Germline V lookup: CDR1 SNHLY, CDR2 FYNNEI. The chain's CDR3 is CASRSTGAGTEAFF. The CDR3 DNA is TGTGCCAGCAGGTCGACAGGGGCGGGCACTGAAGCTTTCTTT.

This clonotype was observed a handful of times. This chain joins TRBV19 and TRBJ2-5; no clear D. CDR1 LNHDA and CDR2 SQIVND come from the germline V gene (reference sequence). Trimming removed 4 bases at V and 7 bases at J, with 13 bases between. The CDR3 covers 13 residues. The CDR3 coding sequence is TGTGCCAGTAGTACCCAGGCCCCGGGGACCCAGTACTTC. It specifies CASSTQAPGTQYF.

This clonotype has a count of ten or more. The chain has TRBV9 and TRBJ2-3; D is unresolved. V gave up 4 bases and J gave up 3 bases, with 15 bases separating them. This CDR3 region has 15 residues. The germline gives CDR1 SGDLS, CDR2 YYNGEE. The CDR3 coding sequence is TGTGCCAGCAGCCCCCGAGGCTCGAAGACAGATACGCAGTATTTT. Translating gives CASSPRGSKTDTQYF.

This clonotype appeared many times. This sequence joins TRBV7-2 and TRBJ2-5; 9 bases fit TRBD2. The CDR3 is 16 amino acids. Germline V gene data show CDR1 as SGHTA and CDR2 as FQGNSA. The V segment lost 1 base and the J segment 3 bases; nucleotides outside the gene matches: 6. The CDR3 DNA sequence: TGTGCCAGCAGCTTAGGTAGCGGGGGCCGGAAAGAGACCCAGTACTTC. Translation: CASSLGSGGRKETQYF. The complete variable domain, with remaining parts taken from reference TRBV7-2 and TRBJ2-5, reads GAGVSQSPSNKVTEKGKDVELRCDPISGHTALYWYRQSLGQGLEFLIYFQGNSAPDKSGLPSDRFSAERTGGSVSTLTIQRTQQEDSAVYLCASSLGSGGRKETQYFGPGTRLLVL.

In this sample, this clonotype turned up many times. The genes are TRBV2 and TRBJ1-1; TRBD1 might be the D (6 bases). Between the trimmed V and J ends, which lost 0 bases and 8 bases, there was a span of 10 bases. The CDR3 has 13 residues. The germline CDR1 and CDR2 sequences are SNHLY and FYNNEI. The CDR3 DNA reads TGTGCCAGCAGTGAAGCCCCCAGGGGAGAAGCTTTCTTT. It yields the protein CASSEAPRGEAFF.

Ten or more counts support this clonotype. The CDR3 region has the DNA TGTGCCAGCAGCTTCCAGGGTCGGGATGAAAAACTGTTTTTT. The encoded protein is CASSFQGRDEKLFF. This rearrangement joins TRBV5-6 to TRBJ1-4, with a weak D call TRBD1 (5 bases). The CDR3 consists of 14 residues. The V end lost 2 bases, the J end lost 6 bases, and 11 bases lay between the germline ends. Germline lookup yields CDR1 SGHDT and CDR2 YYEEEE.

The genes are TRBV24-1 and TRBJ2-7; 8 bases match TRBD1. CDR3 length equals 16 residues. Per germline, CDR1 KGHDR and CDR2 SFDVKD. Trimming at V came to 5 bases and at J to 9 bases, leaving 17 bases not matched to a gene. The CDR3 coding sequence is TGTGCCACCAGTGCCAGCAGCGAGGGGACAGGCACGGTGCAGTACTTC. This gives the protein CATSASSEGTGTVQYF.

The chain joins TRBV2 to TRBJ2-1; 8 nucleotides match TRBD1. CDR3 length equals 13 residues. Unmatched junction bases numbered 8, after V lost 6 bases and J lost 10 bases. Germline V lookup: CDR1 SNHLY, CDR2 FYNNEI. Here the CDR3 DNA reads TGTGCCAGCAGCAGGGGACAGGTCGACGAGCAGTTCTTC. Translation gives CASSRGQVDEQFF. Combining the CDR3 with reference TRBV2 and TRBJ2-1 gives the whole variable domain EPEVTQTPSHQVTQMGQEVILRCVPISNHLYFYWYRQILGQKVEFLVSFYNNEISEKSEIFDDQFSVERPDGSNFTLKIRSTKLEDSAMYFCASSRGQVDEQFFGPGTRLTVL.

The genes are TRBV19 and TRBJ1-1; tentatively, D is TRBD1 (6 bases). Germline V gene lookup returns CDR1 LNHDA and CDR2 SQIVND (reference sequence). This CDR3 has 15 residues. V shed 6 bases and J shed 3 bases, with 17 bases lying between them. CDR3 protein: CASSTLQGGDTEAFF. The CDR3, as DNA: TGTGCCAGTAGCACGCTACAGGGAGGGGACACTGAAGCTTTCTTT.

The chain is built from TRBV15 and TRBJ1-2; 7 nucleotides agree with TRBD1. J gave up 2 bases and V 5 bases, and 5 bases lay outside the gene matches. Per germline, CDR1 LNHNV and CDR2 YYDKDF (reference sequence). The CDR3 runs 14 residues. CDR3 sequence reads: CATSGRQGNYGYTF. Written as DNA, the CDR3 is TGTGCCACCAGCGGCCGACAGGGCAACTATGGCTACACCTTC. Supplemented by reference TRBV15 and TRBJ1-2, the full variable domain reads DAMVIQNPRYQVTQFGKPVTLSCSQTLNHNVMYWYQQKSSQAPKLLFHYYDKDFNNEADTPDNFQSRRPNTSFCFLDIRSPGLGDTAMYLCATSGRQGNYGYTFGSGTRLTVV.

In this sample, this clonotype turned up once. CDR3 residues: CASSVEGVQSSGNTIYF. CDR3 in DNA: TGTGCCAGCAGCGTAGAGGGGGTCCAGAGCTCTGGAAACACCATATATTTT. The chain joins TRBV9 to TRBJ1-3; D may be TRBD1 (6 bases). CDR3 size: 17 residues. The V and J ends lost 0 bases and 0 bases respectively, with 13 bases between them. Germline V gives CDR1 SGDLS, CDR2 YYNGEE.

The chain recombines TRBV2 with TRBJ1-1; the D is unclear. CDR3 length equals 17 residues. Germline lookup yields CDR1 SNHLY and CDR2 FYNNEI. Trimming left V 3 bases short and J 1 base short, with 18 bases between. The CDR3 protein is CASSDGRRSKRNTEAFF. CDR3 in DNA: TGTGCCAGCAGTGATGGAAGGAGGTCTAAGAGGAACACTGAAGCTTTCTTT.